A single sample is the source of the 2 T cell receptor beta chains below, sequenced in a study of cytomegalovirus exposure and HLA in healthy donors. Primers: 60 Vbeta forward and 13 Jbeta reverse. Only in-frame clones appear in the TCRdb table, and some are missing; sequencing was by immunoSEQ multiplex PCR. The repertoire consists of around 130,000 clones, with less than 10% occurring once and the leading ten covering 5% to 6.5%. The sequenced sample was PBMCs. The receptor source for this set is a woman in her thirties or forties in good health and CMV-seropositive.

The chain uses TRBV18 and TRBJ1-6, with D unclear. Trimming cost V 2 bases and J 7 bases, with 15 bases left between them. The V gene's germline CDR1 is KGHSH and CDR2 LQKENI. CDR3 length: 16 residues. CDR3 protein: CASSPVGSTGNSPLHF. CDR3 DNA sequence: TGTGCCAGCTCACCAGTAGGTTCCACGGGGAATTCACCCCTCCACTTT.

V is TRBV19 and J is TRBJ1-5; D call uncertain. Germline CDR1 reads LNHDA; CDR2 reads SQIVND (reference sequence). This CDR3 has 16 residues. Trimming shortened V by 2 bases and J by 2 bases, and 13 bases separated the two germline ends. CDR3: CASSISRGNGNQPQHF. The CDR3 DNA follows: TGTGCCAGTAGTATATCTCGAGGGAATGGCAATCAGCCCCAGCATTTT.